One and the same sample provided the 2 T cell receptor beta chains below, sequenced in a study of T cell responses to AZD1222 COVID-19 vaccine. TCRdb's table, derived via immunoSEQ multiplex PCR, lists solely in-frame clones and lacks some. Of about 76,000 clones listed, around 89% are singletons. The sample consisted of peripheral blood, taken on day 0 of MenACWY control vaccination. These receptors were taken from an adult in good health.

This chain's CDR3 is CASRRNTEAFF. The CDR3 region has the DNA TGTGCCAGCCGCAGGAACACTGAAGCTTTCTTT. The rearrangement uses TRBV27 and TRBJ1-1; no firm D call. This CDR3 is built from 11 residues. V shed 8 bases and J shed 1 base, with 5 bases lying between them. CDR1 MNHEY and CDR2 SMNVEV come from the germline V gene (reference sequence).

The V call is TRBV7-9, the J call TRBJ2-3; TRBD2 matches at 12 bases. Germline V gene sequence: CDR1 SEHNR, CDR2 FQNEAQ (reference sequence). This CDR3 region has 16 residues. The V segment lost 5 bases and the J segment 4 bases; nucleotides outside the gene matches: 7. CDR3 sequence (DNA): TGTGCCAGCAGCGCCCTAGCGGGAGGGCCTTCAGATACGCAGTATTTT. Encoded protein: CASSALAGGPSDTQYF.